This T cell receptor (beta chain) was recovered during a study of response to subunit inactivated influenza vaccine. Overall study findings and caveats: Authors suggested few new T cells are recruited by each seasonal influenza vaccination.

This clonotype was counted only a few times. Its antigen is unidentified. This CDR3 comprises 18 residues. The germline gives CDR1 LGHNA, CDR2 YSLEER. Trimming took off 0 bases at V and 0 bases at J, with 12 bases between the two ends. TCRdb itself ran the RT-PCR reads through MiXCR, one entry per CDR3 protein. The sample holds around 190,000 distinct CDR3 sequences, roughly 8.7% seen once. The material sequenced was non-naive T cells sorted from PBMCs, taken on the day of vaccination. This TCR was sampled from a man over 45 who received an inactivated influenza vaccine. V usage is TRBV4-3 and J usage is TRBJ1-6; D unclear. DNA of the CDR3: TGCGCCAGCAGCCAAGATTATAAGGAGAGCTCCTATAATTCACCCCTCCACTTT. Translating gives CASSQDYKESSYNSPLHF.